These 27 T cell receptor beta chains came from one sample sequenced in a study of blood T cell repertoires in COVID-19. Only in-frame clones appear in the TCRdb table, and some are missing; sequencing was by immunoSEQ multiplex PCR. The profile covers about 220,000 clones, with 80% appearing a single time and 7.2% taken by the ten largest. Sequencing was done on a sample of peripheral blood. These receptors came from a woman aged 70-85 years with acute or convalescent COVID-19.

The chain couples TRBV24-1 to TRBJ1-2; 7 nucleotides match TRBD1. With V trimmed by 3 bases and J by 4 bases, 7 bases remained unmatched. The CDR3 spans 15 residues. From germline, CDR1 is KGHDR and CDR2 SFDVKD. The CDR3 protein is CATSDRAGGFYGYTF. CDR3 DNA: TGTGCCACCAGTGATCGGGCAGGGGGATTCTATGGCTACACCTTC.

This chain joins TRBV7-2 and TRBJ2-2; TRBD1 is a possible D gene (8 bases). The CDR3 runs to 14 residues. The germline gives CDR1 SGHTA, CDR2 FQGNSA. Trimming left V 5 bases short and J 7 bases short, with 14 bases between. The CDR3 protein is CASSQQGGDGELFF. DNA of the CDR3: TGTGCCAGCAGCCAACAGGGGGGGGACGGGGAGCTGTTTTTT.

The chain combines TRBV5-8 with TRBJ2-5; D is uncertain. The V end lost 0 bases, the J end lost 4 bases, and 7 bases lay between the germline ends. CDR3 length: 13 amino acids. CDR1 and CDR2 from the germline V gene are SGHTS and YDEGEE. As DNA, the CDR3 is TGTGCCAGCAGCTTGGCTCTTAGAGAGACCCAGTACTTC. It codes for CASSLALRETQYF.

J is TRBJ1-2 and V is TRBV4-1, with 10 bases lining up with TRBD1. The V segment lost 4 bases and the J segment 6 bases; nucleotides outside the gene matches: 17. The CDR3 totals 18 residues. Germline CDR1 reads MGHRA; CDR2 reads YSYEKL. The DNA of the CDR3 is TGCGCCAGCAGCCCCCCCACCGGCATGACAGGGGGCGGGCATGGCTACACCTTC. Amino acids: CASSPPTGMTGGGHGYTF.

The chain employs TRBV9 and TRBJ1-1; unclear D gene. The CDR3 has 13 residues. V dropped 2 bases and J dropped 7 bases, with 12 bases sitting between them. Germline CDR1 and CDR2: SGDLS and YYNGEE. Here the CDR3 reads CASSVSPSVEAFF. In nucleotides, the CDR3 is TGTGCCAGCAGCGTCTCACCGTCGGTTGAAGCTTTCTTT.

The J gene is TRBJ2-1, the V gene TRBV25-1; a weak D match, TRBD2 (7 bases). The V end lost 5 bases, the J end lost 6 bases, and 17 bases lay between the germline ends. The CDR3 sequence is 15 residues long. Germline V gives CDR1 MGHDK, CDR2 SYGVNS. The CDR3 sequence is CASSPPAGAANEQFF. The DNA of the CDR3 is TGTGCCAGCAGTCCACCGGCGGGGGCTGCCAATGAGCAGTTCTTC.

The chain joins TRBV20-1 to TRBJ1-4, with TRBD1 matching 8 bases. The CDR3 sequence is 16 residues long. CDR1 and CDR2 from the germline V gene are DFQATT and SNEGSKA (reference sequence). V lost 3 bases, J lost 4 bases, and 10 bases stayed unmatched. The CDR3 sequence: CSASRAGGMGNEKLFF. CDR3 DNA: TGCAGTGCTAGTCGGGCAGGGGGCATGGGTAATGAAAAACTGTTTTTT.

Concerning this clone itself: A read error may account for a junction end that differs from germline. This chain links TRBV9 with TRBJ1-3; maybe TRBD1 (5 bases). The CDR3 sequence is 10 residues long. From germline, CDR1 is SGDLS and CDR2 YYNGEE. The CDR3 DNA reads TGTGCCAGCAGCGTAGTGGGGGGAAATTTT. This sequence encodes CASSVVGGNF.

This chain joins TRBV19 and TRBJ2-7, with 10 bases matching TRBD1. The CDR3 has 14 amino acids. The ends lost 7 bases at V and 6 bases at J; junction bases unmatched: 9. CDR1 and CDR2 (germline): LNHDA, SQIVND (reference sequence). The CDR3 region is CASTRTGGGGEQYF. The CDR3 coding sequence is TGTGCCAGTACCAGGACAGGGGGGGGAGGCGAGCAGTACTTC.

This clone appeared a few times. J is TRBJ1-3 and V is TRBV6-2 or TRBV6-3, with D hard to call. V lost 6 bases and J 0 bases, leaving 12 bases between the germline ends. CDR1 is MNHEY and CDR2 is SVGEGT in the germline V gene. The CDR3 runs to 15 residues. For the CDR3, the DNA is TGTGCCAGCAGCTCTCCTCAGTTCTCTGGAAACACCATATATTTT. It is translated as CASSSPQFSGNTIYF.

The rearrangement links TRBV20-1 to TRBJ2-3, with D possibly matching TRBD2 (6 bases). Trimming took off 3 bases at V and 5 bases at J, with 18 bases between the two ends. Germline lookup yields CDR1 DFQATT and CDR2 SNEGSKA (reference sequence). There are 15 residues in the CDR3. CDR3 coding DNA: TGCAGTGCTAGTCTGGGGGGTATCCTAGAAGATACGCAGTATTTT. Protein sequence: CSASLGGILEDTQYF.

V is TRBV4-1 and J is TRBJ1-3; 7 bases fit TRBD1. Trimming at V came to 2 bases and at J to 4 bases, leaving 11 bases not matched to a gene. Germline CDR1 is MGHRA and CDR2 is YSYEKL. This CDR3 is built from 17 residues. The CDR3 region is CASSQPTRGVLGNTIYF. CDR3 sequence (DNA): TGCGCCAGCAGCCAACCGACCAGGGGGGTTCTGGGAAACACCATATATTTT.

The gene calls are TRBV6-5 and TRBJ1-5; D uncertain. The CDR3 runs 12 residues. The germline gives CDR1 MNHEY, CDR2 SVGAGI. Trimming removed 8 bases from V and 7 bases from J, with 12 bases in between. The CDR3 spells CASAFSGQPQHF. As DNA, the CDR3 is TGTGCCAGCGCATTTAGCGGGCAGCCCCAGCATTTT.

Here the CDR3 reads CASSHPWTNEQFF. The CDR3 bases are TGTGCCAGCTCTCATCCCTGGACAAATGAGCAGTTCTTC. The V call is TRBV12-3 or TRBV12-4, the J call TRBJ2-1; tentative D call: TRBD1 (5 bases). The CDR3 contains 13 residues. The V end was cut by 8 bases, the J end by 7 bases, with 15 bases between.

This clone was seen only once. The rearrangement uses TRBV29-1 and TRBJ2-1; no reliable D call. V lost 8 bases and J lost 3, with 11 bases in between. From germline, CDR1 is SQVTM and CDR2 ANQGSEA. This CDR3 contains 12 residues. In DNA form, the CDR3 reads TGCAGCACCCGGTCCGGCTACAATGAGCAGTTCTTC. Amino acids: CSTRSGYNEQFF.

This rearrangement joins TRBV3-1 (or the pseudogene TRBV3-2) to TRBJ2-5; 10 bases are shared with TRBD1. The CDR3 totals 15 residues. Germline CDR1 is LGHDT and CDR2 is YNNKEL (reference sequence). Losses at the gene ends were 2 bases for V and 5 bases for J; bases not matched to a gene: 5. For the CDR3, the DNA is TGTGCCAGCAGCCAACCGGGACAGGGGTCGGAGACCCAGTACTTC. This sequence encodes CASSQPGQGSETQYF.

The rearrangement joins TRBV27 to TRBJ2-1; 9 bases agree with TRBD1. Germline values: CDR1 MNHEY, CDR2 SMNVEV (reference sequence). V dropped 3 bases and J dropped 6; count of bases not matched to a gene: 9. This CDR3 spans 16 amino acids. The CDR3 sequence is CASSLPVGQGSNEQFF. The CDR3 DNA reads TGTGCCAGCAGTTTGCCCGTGGGACAGGGCTCCAATGAGCAGTTCTTC.

This clone was seen many times. The V gene is TRBV2, the J gene TRBJ2-1, with D perhaps TRBD2 (6 bases). Deletions cut 3 bases from V and 6 bases from J, with 12 bases between. CDR3 length: 14 amino acids. Germline V gene data show CDR1 as SNHLY and CDR2 as FYNNEI. CDR3 in DNA: TGTGCCAGCAGTGAGGGAGGCGGACTCAATGAGCAGTTCTTC. Amino acids: CASSEGGGLNEQFF.

The chain recombines TRBV28 with TRBJ1-1; D gene ambiguous. Germline V CDR1 and CDR2: MDHEN, SYDVKM. This CDR3 is built from 15 residues. Trimming cost V 2 bases and J 5 bases, with 15 bases left between them. CDR3 sequence: CASSLAGVGKTEAFF. In DNA, the CDR3 is TGTGCCAGCAGTTTAGCCGGGGTAGGTAAAACTGAAGCTTTCTTT.

The rearrangement joins TRBV5-1 to TRBJ1-2; D uncertain. CDR1 SGHRS and CDR2 YFSETQ come from the germline V gene. The V end lost 6 bases, the J end lost 2 bases, and 14 bases lay between the germline ends. There are 14 residues in the CDR3. CDR3 coding DNA: TGCGCCAGCAAAAGGGAGGACGGGAACTATGGCTACACCTTC. Translated: CASKREDGNYGYTF.

This clone was recorded a few times. The DNA for the CDR3 is TGTGCCAGCAACGACAGGGGGGGCAGGGAGACGGATGGCTACACCTTC. It is translated as CASNDRGGRETDGYTF. The J gene is TRBJ1-2, the V gene TRBV5-5; 9 bases are a match to TRBD1. The CDR3 totals 16 residues. After removal of 6 bases from V and 6 bases from J, the junction contained 15 bases not matched to a gene. Germline V gene sequence: CDR1 SGHKS, CDR2 YYEKEE (reference sequence).

CDR3 amino acids: CASSYIREGSQYF. The CDR3 region has the DNA TGTGCCAGCAGTTACATCCGGGAGGGGTCCCAGTACTTC. The chain uses TRBV6-2 or TRBV6-3 and TRBJ2-5; 8 bases map to TRBD2. The CDR3 covers 13 residues. Germline values: CDR1 MNHEY, CDR2 SVGEGT. V was clipped by 2 bases and J by 9 bases; unmatched bases: 5.

The V gene is TRBV18, the J gene TRBJ1-1; the match to TRBD1 covers 9 bases. The CDR3 is 16 residues long. CDR1 KGHSH and CDR2 LQKENI come from the germline V gene. After removal of 2 bases from V and 1 base from J, the junction contained 5 bases not matched to a gene. CDR3 in amino acids: CASSPGGQGGNTEAFF. CDR3 nucleotide sequence: TGTGCCAGCTCACCAGGGGGACAGGGAGGGAACACTGAAGCTTTCTTT.

There are a few counts of this clone. The chain has TRBV2 and TRBJ2-1; 7 bases map to TRBD2. This CDR3 region has 13 residues. V lost 11 bases, J lost 0 bases, and 4 bases stayed unmatched. CDR1 and CDR2 from the germline V gene are SNHLY and FYNNEI. The chain's CDR3 is CAAGESSYNEQFF. The CDR3 nucleotides read TGTGCCGCGGGGGAGAGCTCCTACAATGAGCAGTTCTTC.

This chain joins TRBV19 and TRBJ2-5, with D perhaps TRBD2 (6 bases). Trimming shortened V by 3 bases and J by 2 bases, and 10 bases separated the two germline ends. CDR1 is LNHDA, CDR2 SQIVND, per germline (reference sequence). There are 14 residues in the CDR3. CDR3 sequence: CASSIGGVQETQYF. The CDR3 region has the DNA TGTGCCAGTAGTATCGGGGGAGTACAAGAGACCCAGTACTTC. Variable domain in full (rest from reference TRBV19 and TRBJ2-5): DGGITQSPKYLFRKEGQNVTLSCEQNLNHDAMYWYRQDPGQGLRLIYYSQIVNDFQKGDIAEGYSVSREKKESFPLTVTSAQKNPTAFYLCASSIGGVQETQYFGPGTRLLVL.

Concerning this clone: Other DNA sequences in the sample encode the same CDR3. The V and J genes are TRBV4-1 and TRBJ2-3; 7 bases match TRBD2. The V gene end was trimmed by 3 bases and the J gene end by 1 base; junction bases not matched to a gene: 13. This CDR3 is 18 amino acids long. The germline V gene has CDR1 MGHRA and CDR2 YSYEKL. Written as DNA, the CDR3 is TGCGCCAGCAGCCAGGCGGGCACGGGACGGGGGGGCACAGATACGCAGTATTTT. It yields the protein CASSQAGTGRGGTDTQYF.

This clone appeared a single time. The rearrangement links TRBV12-2 to TRBJ2-1; no check of the table's D call, TRBD1, against the DNA was made. TRBV12-2 is a listed pseudogene. The CDR3 covers 17 residues. CDR3 sequence (DNA): TGTGCAAGTCGCCTATTCCTCCGGGACAGGGGGGACAATGAGCAGTTCTTC. It yields the protein CASRLFLRDRGDNEQFF.